Here is one T cell receptor beta chain with its context. The antigen remains undetermined. This entry belongs to a study of T cell repertoires in cytomegalovirus infection. The wider study: Well-studied HLA-B-restricted CMV epitopes were used in the study alongside recently identified HLA-C-restricted ones. Shared public TCR beta signatures pointed to both CMV infection and a matching HLA type. Overall study findings and caveats: In two of eight donors, the top clonotype was HLA-C-restricted CMV-specific. Identification of carriers of CMV plus the relevant HLA was achieved through cumulative public TCR beta family frequency.

One entry per CDR3 protein results from TCRdb running MiXCR on the reads. The table lists fewer than 130,000 distinct CDR3 sequences, roughly 39% of them singletons. The CDR3 covers 15 residues. Trimming took 3 bases from V and 0 from J, leaving 6 bases between them. Germline CDR1 reads MGHRA; CDR2 reads YSYEKL. The chain is built from TRBV4-1 and TRBJ1-6; D not resolved. The sequence was collected from a human donor in good health (CMV status not recorded). Some clones in this sample may be carry-over from other donors' samples. The sample consisted of CD8+ T cells from cultured PBMCs, taken from culture after CMV antigen stimulation. In DNA, the CDR3 is TGCGCCAGCAGCCAGAAGAGCTCCTATAATTCACCCCTCCACTTT. It is translated as CASSQKSSYNSPLHF.